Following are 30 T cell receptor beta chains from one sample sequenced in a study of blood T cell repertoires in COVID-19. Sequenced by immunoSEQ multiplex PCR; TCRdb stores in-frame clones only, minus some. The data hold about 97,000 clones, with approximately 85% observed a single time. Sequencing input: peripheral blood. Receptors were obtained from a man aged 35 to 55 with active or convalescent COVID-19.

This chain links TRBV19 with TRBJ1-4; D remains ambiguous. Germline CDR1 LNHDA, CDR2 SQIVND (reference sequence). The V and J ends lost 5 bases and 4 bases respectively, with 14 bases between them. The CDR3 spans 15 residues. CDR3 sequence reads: CASSSNTGGNEKLFF. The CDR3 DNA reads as TGTGCCAGTAGTTCAAATACGGGTGGTAATGAAAAACTGTTTTTT.

The CDR3 DNA sequence: TGCGCCAGCAGCGTAGGGACAGCAAAAAACACTGAAGCTTTCTTT. This gives the protein CASSVGTAKNTEAFF. The chain recombines TRBV5-1 with TRBJ1-1; TRBD1 matches 7 bases. J lost 2 bases, V lost 4 bases, and 8 bases had no gene match. The CDR3 loop spans 15 amino acids. Germline V gene data show CDR1 as SGHRS and CDR2 as YFSETQ.

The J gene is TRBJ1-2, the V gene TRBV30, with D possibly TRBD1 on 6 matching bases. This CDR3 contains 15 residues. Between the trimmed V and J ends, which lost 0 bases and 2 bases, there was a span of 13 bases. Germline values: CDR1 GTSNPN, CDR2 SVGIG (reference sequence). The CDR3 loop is CAWSVRGRGNYGYTF. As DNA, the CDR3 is TGTGCCTGGAGTGTTCGAGGGAGGGGGAACTATGGCTACACCTTC.

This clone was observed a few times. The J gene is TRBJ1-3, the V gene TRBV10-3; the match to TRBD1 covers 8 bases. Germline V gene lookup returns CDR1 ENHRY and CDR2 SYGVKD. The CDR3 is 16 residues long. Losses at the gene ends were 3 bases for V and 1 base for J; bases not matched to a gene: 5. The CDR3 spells CAISEDRGRSGNTIYF. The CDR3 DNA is TGTGCCATCAGTGAAGACAGGGGTAGATCTGGAAACACCATATATTTT.

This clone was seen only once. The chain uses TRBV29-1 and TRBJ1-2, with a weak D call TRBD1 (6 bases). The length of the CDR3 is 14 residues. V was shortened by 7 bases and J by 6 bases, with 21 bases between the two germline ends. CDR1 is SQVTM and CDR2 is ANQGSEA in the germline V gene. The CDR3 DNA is TGCAGCGCCGTAGTTACAGGGCGCCGCGATGGCTACACCTTC. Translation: CSAVVTGRRDGYTF. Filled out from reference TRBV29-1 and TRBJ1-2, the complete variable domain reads SAVISQKPSRDICQRGTSLTIQCQVDSQVTMMFWYRQQPGQSLTLIATANQGSEATYESGFVIDKFPISRPNLTFSTLTVSNMSPEDSSIYLCSAVVTGRRDGYTFGSGTRLTVV.

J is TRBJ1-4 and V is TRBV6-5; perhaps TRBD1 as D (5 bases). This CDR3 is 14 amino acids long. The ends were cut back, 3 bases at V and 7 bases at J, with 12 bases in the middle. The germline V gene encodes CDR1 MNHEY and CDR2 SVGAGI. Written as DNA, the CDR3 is TGTGCCAGCAGTTATGGAGGGGTTGGTGAAAAACTGTTTTTT. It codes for CASSYGGVGEKLFF.

CDR3 nucleotide sequence: TGTGCCAGCAGCCAAGATGGCGGAGGCGGGCAGACCCAGTACTTC. This codes for CASSQDGGGGQTQYF. The chain joins TRBV3-1 (or the pseudogene TRBV3-2) to TRBJ2-5, with D possibly matching TRBD2 (5 bases). This CDR3 is built from 15 residues. V lost 0 bases and J 6 bases, leaving 14 bases between the germline ends. Germline loops: CDR1 LGHDT, CDR2 YNNKEL (reference sequence).

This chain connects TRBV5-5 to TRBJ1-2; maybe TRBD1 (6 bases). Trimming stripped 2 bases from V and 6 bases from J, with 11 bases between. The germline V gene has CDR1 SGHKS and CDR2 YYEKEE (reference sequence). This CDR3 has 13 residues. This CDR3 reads CASSLAGAHGYTF. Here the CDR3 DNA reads TGTGCCAGCAGCTTAGCGGGGGCCCATGGCTACACCTTC.

The CDR3 DNA sequence: TGTGCCAGCAGTTATTCCACAGGGGGGAACGAGCAGTACTTC. Translation gives CASSYSTGGNEQYF. V gene TRBV6-5 combines with J gene TRBJ2-7, with 8 bases identical to TRBD1. Losses at the gene ends were 3 bases for V and 5 bases for J; bases not matched to a gene: 6. CDR3 size: 14 residues. Germline loops: CDR1 MNHEY, CDR2 SVGAGI.

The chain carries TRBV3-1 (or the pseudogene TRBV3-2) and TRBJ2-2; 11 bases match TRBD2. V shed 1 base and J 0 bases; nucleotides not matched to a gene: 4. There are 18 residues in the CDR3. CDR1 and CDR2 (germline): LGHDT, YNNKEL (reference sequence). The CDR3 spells CASSQAAGLAANTGELFF. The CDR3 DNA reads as TGTGCCAGCAGCCAAGCCGCGGGACTAGCGGCGAACACCGGGGAGCTGTTTTTT.

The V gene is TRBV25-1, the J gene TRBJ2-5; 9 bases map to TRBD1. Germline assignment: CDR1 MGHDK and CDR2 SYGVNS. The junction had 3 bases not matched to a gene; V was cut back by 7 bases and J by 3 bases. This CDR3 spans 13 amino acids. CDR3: CASTGQGEETQYF. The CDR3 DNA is TGTGCCAGCACGGGACAGGGAGAAGAGACCCAGTACTTC.

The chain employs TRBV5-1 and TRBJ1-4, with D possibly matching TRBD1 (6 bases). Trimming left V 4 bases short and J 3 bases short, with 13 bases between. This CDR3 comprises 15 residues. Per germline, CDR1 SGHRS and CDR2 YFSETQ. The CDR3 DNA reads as TGCGCCAGCAGCCCGTCACAGGGTGCTAATGAAAAACTGTTTTTT. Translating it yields CASSPSQGANEKLFF.

The CDR3 here is CASTRSNQPQHF. In DNA form, the CDR3 reads TGTGCCAGCACCCGTAGCAATCAGCCCCAGCATTTT. This chain links TRBV12-3 or TRBV12-4 with TRBJ1-5; no firm D call. Trimming took off 7 bases at V and 0 bases at J, with 4 bases between the two ends. The CDR3 totals 12 residues.

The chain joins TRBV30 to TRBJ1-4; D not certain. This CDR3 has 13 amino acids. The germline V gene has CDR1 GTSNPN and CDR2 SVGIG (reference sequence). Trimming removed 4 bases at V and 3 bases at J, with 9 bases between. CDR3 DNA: TGTGCCTGGACTCTCCGAGCTAATGAAAAACTGTTTTTT. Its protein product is CAWTLRANEKLFF.

CDR3 bases: TGTGCCACCGTTCACAGGGGAGGAGAAACTGAAGCTTTCTTT. Translating it yields CATVHRGGETEAFF. The rearrangement links TRBV10-3 to TRBJ1-1; 7 bases line up with TRBD1. Germline CDR1 reads ENHRY; CDR2 reads SYGVKD. V was pared by 10 bases and J by 5 bases, with 13 bases of the junction left unmatched. The CDR3 loop spans 14 amino acids.

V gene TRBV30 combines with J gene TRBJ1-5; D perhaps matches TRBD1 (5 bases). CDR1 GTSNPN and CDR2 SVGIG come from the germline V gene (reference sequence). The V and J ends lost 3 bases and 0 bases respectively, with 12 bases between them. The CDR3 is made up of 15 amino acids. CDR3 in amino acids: CAWSGQGGSNQPQHF. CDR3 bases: TGTGCCTGGAGCGGGCAGGGCGGTAGCAATCAGCCCCAGCATTTT. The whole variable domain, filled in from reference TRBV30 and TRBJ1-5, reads SQTIHQWPATLVQPVGSPLSLECTVEGTSNPNLYWYRQAAGRGLQLLFYSVGIGQISSEVPQNLSASRPQDRQFILSSKKLLLSDSGFYLCAWSGQGGSNQPQHFGDGTRLSIL.

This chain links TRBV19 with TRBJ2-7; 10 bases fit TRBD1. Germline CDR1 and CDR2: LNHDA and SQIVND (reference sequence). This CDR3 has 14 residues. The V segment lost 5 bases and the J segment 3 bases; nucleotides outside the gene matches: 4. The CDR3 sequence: CASSFRDRGYEQYF. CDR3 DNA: TGTGCCAGTAGTTTTAGGGACAGGGGCTACGAGCAGTACTTC.

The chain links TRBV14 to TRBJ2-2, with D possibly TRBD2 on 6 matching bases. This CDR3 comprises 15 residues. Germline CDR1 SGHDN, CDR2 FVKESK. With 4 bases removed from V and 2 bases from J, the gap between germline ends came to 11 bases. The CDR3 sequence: CASSRRAGNTGELFF. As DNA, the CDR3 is TGTGCCAGCAGCCGGAGGGCGGGAAACACCGGGGAGCTGTTTTTT.

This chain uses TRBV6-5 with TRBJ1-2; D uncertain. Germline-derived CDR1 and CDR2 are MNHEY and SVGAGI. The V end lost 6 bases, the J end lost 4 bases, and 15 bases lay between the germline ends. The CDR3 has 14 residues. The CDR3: CASSPRTFLYGYTF. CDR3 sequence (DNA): TGTGCCAGCAGCCCCCGCACTTTTCTCTATGGCTACACCTTC.

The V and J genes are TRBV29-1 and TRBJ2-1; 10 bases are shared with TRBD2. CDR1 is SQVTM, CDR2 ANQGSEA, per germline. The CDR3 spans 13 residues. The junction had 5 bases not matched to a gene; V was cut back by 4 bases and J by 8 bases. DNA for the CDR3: TGCAGCGTTGTAGGACTAGCGGACCATGAGCAGTTCTTC. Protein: CSVVGLADHEQFF.

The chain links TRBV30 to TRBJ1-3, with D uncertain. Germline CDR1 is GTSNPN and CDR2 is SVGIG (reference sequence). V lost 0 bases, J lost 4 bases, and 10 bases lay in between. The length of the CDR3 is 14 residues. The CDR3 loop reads CAWSVRGGGNTIYF. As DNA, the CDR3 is TGTGCCTGGAGTGTACGGGGAGGAGGAAACACCATATATTTT.

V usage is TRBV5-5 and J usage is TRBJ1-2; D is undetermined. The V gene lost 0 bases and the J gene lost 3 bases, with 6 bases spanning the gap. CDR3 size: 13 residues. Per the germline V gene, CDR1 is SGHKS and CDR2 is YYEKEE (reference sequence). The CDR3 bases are TGTGCCAGCAGCTTGGCTCCCGACTATGGCTACACCTTC. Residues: CASSLAPDYGYTF.

The CDR3 spells CASSQGWTSGYEQYF. The DNA for the CDR3 is TGTGCCAGCAGCCAAGGGTGGACTAGCGGTTACGAGCAGTACTTC. The chain links TRBV4-2 to TRBJ2-7; 10 bases fit TRBD2. CDR1 and CDR2 (germline): LGHNA, YNFKEQ. With V trimmed by 1 base and J by 4 bases, 4 bases remained unmatched. This CDR3 comprises 15 residues.

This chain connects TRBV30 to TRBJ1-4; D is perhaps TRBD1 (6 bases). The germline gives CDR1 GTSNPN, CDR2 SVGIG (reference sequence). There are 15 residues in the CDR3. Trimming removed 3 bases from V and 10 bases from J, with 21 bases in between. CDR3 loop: CAWSSGQLQVGKLFF. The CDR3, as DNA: TGTGCCTGGAGCAGCGGACAGCTCCAGGTGGGAAAACTGTTTTTT.

In nucleotides, the CDR3 is TGCGCCAGCAGCGGGGGGGGACCGCCGAACACTGAAGCTTTCTTT. Its translation is CASSGGGPPNTEAFF. The gene calls are TRBV5-1 and TRBJ1-1, with D maybe TRBD1 (5 bases). Looked up from germline, CDR1 is SGHRS and CDR2 is YFSETQ. This CDR3 region has 15 residues. V was shortened by 4 bases and J by 1 base, with 14 bases between the two germline ends.

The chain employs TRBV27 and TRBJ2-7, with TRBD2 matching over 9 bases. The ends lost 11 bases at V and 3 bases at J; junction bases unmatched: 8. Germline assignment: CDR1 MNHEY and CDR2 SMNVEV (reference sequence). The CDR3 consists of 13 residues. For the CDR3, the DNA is TGTGCCGCCCGCGCGGGGGGGGGCTACGAGCAGTACTTC. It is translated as CAARAGGGYEQYF.

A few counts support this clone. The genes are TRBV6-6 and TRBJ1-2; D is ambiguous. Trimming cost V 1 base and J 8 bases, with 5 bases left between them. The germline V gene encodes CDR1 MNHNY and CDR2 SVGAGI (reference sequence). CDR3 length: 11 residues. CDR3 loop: CASSYFEGYTF. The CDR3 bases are TGTGCCAGCAGTTACTTTGAGGGCTACACCTTC.

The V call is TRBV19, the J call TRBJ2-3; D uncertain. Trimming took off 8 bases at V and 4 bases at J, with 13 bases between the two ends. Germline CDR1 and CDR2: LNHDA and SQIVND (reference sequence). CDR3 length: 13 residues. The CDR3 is CASAMGPPDTQYF. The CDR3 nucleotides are TGTGCCAGTGCGATGGGCCCTCCAGATACGCAGTATTTT. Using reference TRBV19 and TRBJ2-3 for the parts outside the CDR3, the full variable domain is DGGITQSPKYLFRKEGQNVTLSCEQNLNHDAMYWYRQDPGQGLRLIYYSQIVNDFQKGDIAEGYSVSREKKESFPLTVTSAQKNPTAFYLCASAMGPPDTQYFGPGTRLTVL.

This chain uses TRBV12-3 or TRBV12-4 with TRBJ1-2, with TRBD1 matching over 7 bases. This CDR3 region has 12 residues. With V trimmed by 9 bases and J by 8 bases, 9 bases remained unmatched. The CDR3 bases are TGTGCCAGTCTAAAGGGGGCGCGAGGCTACACCTTC. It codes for CASLKGARGYTF.

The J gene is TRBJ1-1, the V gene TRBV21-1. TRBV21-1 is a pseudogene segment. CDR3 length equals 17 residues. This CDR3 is CASSKPKGGGRRTEAFF. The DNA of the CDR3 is TGTGCCAGCAGCAAACCAAAGGGCGGGGGGCGAAGGACTGAAGCTTTCTTT.